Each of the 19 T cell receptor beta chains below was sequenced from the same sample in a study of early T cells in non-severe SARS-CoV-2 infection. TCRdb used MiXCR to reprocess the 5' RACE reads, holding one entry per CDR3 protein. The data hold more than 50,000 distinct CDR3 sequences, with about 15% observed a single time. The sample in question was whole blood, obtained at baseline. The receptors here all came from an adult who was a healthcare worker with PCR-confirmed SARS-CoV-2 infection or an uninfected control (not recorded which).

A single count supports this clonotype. CDR3: CASSLIPGRGQGNEQFF. DNA for the CDR3: TGTGCCAGCAGCTTGATCCCCGGCAGGGGGCAGGGGAATGAGCAGTTCTTC. The rearrangement uses TRBV5-4 and TRBJ2-1; 8 bases are shared with TRBD1. The V gene end was trimmed by 1 base and the J gene end by 7 bases; junction bases not matched to a gene: 13. Per the germline V gene, CDR1 is SGHNT and CDR2 is YYREEE (reference sequence). The CDR3 loop spans 17 amino acids. The whole variable domain, filled in from reference TRBV5-4 and TRBJ2-1, reads ETGVTQSPTHLIKTRGQQVTLRCSSQSGHNTVSWYQQALGQGPQFIFQYYREEENGRGNFPPRFSGLQFPNYSSELNVNALELDDSALYLCASSLIPGRGQGNEQFFGPGTRLTVL.

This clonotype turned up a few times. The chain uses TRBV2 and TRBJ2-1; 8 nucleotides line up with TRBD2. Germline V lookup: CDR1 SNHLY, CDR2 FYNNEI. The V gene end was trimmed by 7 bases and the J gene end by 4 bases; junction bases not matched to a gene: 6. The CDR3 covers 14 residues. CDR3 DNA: TGTGCCAGCACCGCCGGGAGGGGTTACAATGAGCAGTTCTTC. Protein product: CASTAGRGYNEQFF.

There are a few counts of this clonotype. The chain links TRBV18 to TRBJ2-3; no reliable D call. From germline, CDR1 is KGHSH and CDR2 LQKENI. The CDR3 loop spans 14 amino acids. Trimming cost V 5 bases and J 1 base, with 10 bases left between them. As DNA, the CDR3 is TGTGCCAGCTCAAAGCGACGGGGCACAGATACGCAGTATTTT. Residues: CASSKRRGTDTQYF.

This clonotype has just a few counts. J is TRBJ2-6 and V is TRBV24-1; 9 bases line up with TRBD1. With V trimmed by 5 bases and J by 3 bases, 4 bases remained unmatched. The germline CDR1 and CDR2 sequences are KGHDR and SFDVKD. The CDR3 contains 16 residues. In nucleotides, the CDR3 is TGTGCCACCAGTGGGACAGGGGTAGATGGGGCCAACGTCCTGACTTTC. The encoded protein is CATSGTGVDGANVLTF.

CDR3 loop: CASSLVGGTGNTIYF. The CDR3 region has the DNA TGCGCCAGCAGCCTAGTGGGAGGAACAGGAAACACCATATATTTT. The genes are TRBV5-1 and TRBJ1-3; no reliable D call. The V and J ends lost 4 bases and 4 bases respectively, with 15 bases between them. The CDR3 runs 15 residues. The germline V gene has CDR1 SGHRS and CDR2 YFSETQ.

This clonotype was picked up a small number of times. The CDR3 DNA reads TGCAGTGCCACGGTGTTACAGGGAGCCAAAAACATTCAGTACTTC. Translated: CSATVLQGAKNIQYF. This rearrangement joins TRBV20-1 to TRBJ2-4, with D possibly being TRBD1 (6 bases). CDR3 size: 15 residues. V shed 6 bases and J shed 0 bases, with 15 bases lying between them. Germline lookup yields CDR1 DFQATT and CDR2 SNEGSKA (reference sequence).

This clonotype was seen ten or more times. CDR3 coding DNA: TGTGCCAGCAGTGATCCCCCCGCGACTAGCGGGGCGAACACCGGGGAGCTGTTTTTT. It codes for CASSDPPATSGANTGELFF. The V and J genes are TRBV2 and TRBJ2-2; 11 bases map to TRBD2. V dropped 3 bases and J dropped 0; count of bases not matched to a gene: 9. The CDR3 length is 19 residues. The germline V gene encodes CDR1 SNHLY and CDR2 FYNNEI.

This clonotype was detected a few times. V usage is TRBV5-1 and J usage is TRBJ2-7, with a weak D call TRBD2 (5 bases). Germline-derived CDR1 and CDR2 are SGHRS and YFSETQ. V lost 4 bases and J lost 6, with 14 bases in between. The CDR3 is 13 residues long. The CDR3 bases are TGCGCCAGCAGCCCACAATCTGGGAGCGAGCAGTACTTC. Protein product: CASSPQSGSEQYF.

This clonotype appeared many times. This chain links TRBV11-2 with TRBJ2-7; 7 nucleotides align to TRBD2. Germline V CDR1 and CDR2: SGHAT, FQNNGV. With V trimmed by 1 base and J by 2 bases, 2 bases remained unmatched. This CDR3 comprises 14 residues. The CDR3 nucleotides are TGTGCCAGCAGCTTAGTGGGGACTACCTACGAGCAGTACTTC. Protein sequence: CASSLVGTTYEQYF.

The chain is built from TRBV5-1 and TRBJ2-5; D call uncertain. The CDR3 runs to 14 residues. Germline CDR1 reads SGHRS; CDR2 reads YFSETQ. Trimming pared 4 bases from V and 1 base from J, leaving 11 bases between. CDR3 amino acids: CASSPTALQETQYF. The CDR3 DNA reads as TGCGCCAGCAGCCCCACAGCGCTCCAAGAGACCCAGTACTTC.

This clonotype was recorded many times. In nucleotides, the CDR3 is TGTGCCAGCAGCGCCCAGAGTTTCAACACCGGGGAGCTGTTTTTT. Translating it yields CASSAQSFNTGELFF. V is TRBV9 and J is TRBJ2-2, with D hard to call. The length of the CDR3 is 15 residues. V lost 3 bases and J 2 bases, leaving 11 bases between the germline ends. The germline V gene has CDR1 SGDLS and CDR2 YYNGEE.

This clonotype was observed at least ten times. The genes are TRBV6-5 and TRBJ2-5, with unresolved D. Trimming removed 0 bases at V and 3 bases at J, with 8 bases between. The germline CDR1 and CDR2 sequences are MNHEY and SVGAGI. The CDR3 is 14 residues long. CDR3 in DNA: TGTGCCAGCAGTTACTCGTATCGGAAAGAGACCCAGTACTTC. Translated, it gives CASSYSYRKETQYF.

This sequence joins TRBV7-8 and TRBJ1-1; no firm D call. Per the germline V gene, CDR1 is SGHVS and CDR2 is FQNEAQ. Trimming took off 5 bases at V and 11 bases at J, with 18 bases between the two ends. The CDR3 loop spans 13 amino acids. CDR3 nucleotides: TGTGCCAGCAGCCCCGGATACACAAGAGAGGCTTTCTTT. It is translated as CASSPGYTREAFF.

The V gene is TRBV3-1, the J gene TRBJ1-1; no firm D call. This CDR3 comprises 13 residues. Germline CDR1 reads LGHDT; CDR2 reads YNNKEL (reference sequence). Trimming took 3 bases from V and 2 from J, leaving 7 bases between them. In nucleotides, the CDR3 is TGTGCCAGCAGCCATGAGGGCAACACTGAAGCTTTCTTT. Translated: CASSHEGNTEAFF.

The CDR3 reads CASSSGTGNGANVLTF. CDR3 DNA sequence: TGTGCCAGCAGCTCAGGGACAGGGAATGGGGCCAACGTCCTGACTTTC. The rearrangement uses TRBV11-3 and TRBJ2-6; TRBD1 matches 9 bases. V was clipped by 4 bases and J by 3 bases; unmatched bases: 4. Germline V gene data show CDR1 as SGHNT and CDR2 as YENEEA. This CDR3 region has 16 residues.

CDR3 nucleotides: TGTGCCAGTACCTACGACATGGGGACTAACTATGGCTACACCTTC. Its protein is CASTYDMGTNYGYTF. This chain links TRBV19 with TRBJ1-2, with D unresolved. The ends were cut back, 7 bases at V and 0 bases at J, with 15 bases in the middle. CDR1 is LNHDA, CDR2 SQIVND, per germline (reference sequence). The CDR3 runs 15 residues.

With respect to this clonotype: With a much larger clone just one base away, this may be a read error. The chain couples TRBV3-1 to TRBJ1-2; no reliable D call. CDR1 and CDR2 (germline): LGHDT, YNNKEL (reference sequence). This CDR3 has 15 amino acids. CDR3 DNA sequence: TGTACCAGCAGCCATCGACAAGTAGTTAACTATGGCTACACCTTC. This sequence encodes CTSSHRQVVNYGYTF.

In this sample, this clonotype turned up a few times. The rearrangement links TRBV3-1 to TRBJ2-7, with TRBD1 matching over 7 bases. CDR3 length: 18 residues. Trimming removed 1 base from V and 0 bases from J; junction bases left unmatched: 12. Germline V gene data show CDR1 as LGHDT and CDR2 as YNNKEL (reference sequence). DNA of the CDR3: TGTGCCAGCAGCCAAGCGCTCATGACAGGGACCGGCTCCTACGAGCAGTACTTC. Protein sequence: CASSQALMTGTGSYEQYF.

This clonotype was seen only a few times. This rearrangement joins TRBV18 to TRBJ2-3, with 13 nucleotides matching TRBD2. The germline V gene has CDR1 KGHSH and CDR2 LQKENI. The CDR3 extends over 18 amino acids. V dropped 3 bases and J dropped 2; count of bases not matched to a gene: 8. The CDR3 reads CASSPGLAGILYTDTQYF. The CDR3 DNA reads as TGTGCCAGCTCACCGGGACTAGCGGGAATACTCTACACAGATACGCAGTATTTT.